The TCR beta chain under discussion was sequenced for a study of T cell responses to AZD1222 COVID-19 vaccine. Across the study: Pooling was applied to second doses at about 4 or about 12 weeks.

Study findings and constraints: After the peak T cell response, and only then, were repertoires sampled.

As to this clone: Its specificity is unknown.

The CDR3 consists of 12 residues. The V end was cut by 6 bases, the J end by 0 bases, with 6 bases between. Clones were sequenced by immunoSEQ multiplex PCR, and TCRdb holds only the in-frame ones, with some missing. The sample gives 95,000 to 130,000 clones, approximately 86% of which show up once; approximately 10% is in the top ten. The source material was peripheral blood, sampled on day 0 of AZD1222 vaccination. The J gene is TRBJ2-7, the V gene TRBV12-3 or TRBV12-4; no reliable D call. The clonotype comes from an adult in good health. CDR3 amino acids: CASSPGSYEQYF. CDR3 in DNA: TGTGCCAGCAGCCCCGGCTCCTACGAGCAGTACTTC.